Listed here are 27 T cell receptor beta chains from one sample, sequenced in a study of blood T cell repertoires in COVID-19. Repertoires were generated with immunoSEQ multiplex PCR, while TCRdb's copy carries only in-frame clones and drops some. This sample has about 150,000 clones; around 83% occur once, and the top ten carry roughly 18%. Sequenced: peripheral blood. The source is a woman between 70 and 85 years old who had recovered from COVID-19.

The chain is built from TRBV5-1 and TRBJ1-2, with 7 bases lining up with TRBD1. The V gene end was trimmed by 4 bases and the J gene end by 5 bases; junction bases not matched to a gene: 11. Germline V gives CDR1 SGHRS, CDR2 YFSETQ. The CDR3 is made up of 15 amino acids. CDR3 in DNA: TGCGCCAGCAGCCCGGGGACAGTGAACCTTTATGGCTACACCTTC. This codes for CASSPGTVNLYGYTF. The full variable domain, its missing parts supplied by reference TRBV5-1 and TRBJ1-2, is KAGVTQTPRYLIKTRGQQVTLSCSPISGHRSVSWYQQTPGQGLQFLFEYFSETQRNKGNFPGRFSGRQFSNSRSEMNVSTLELGDSALYLCASSPGTVNLYGYTFGSGTRLTVV.

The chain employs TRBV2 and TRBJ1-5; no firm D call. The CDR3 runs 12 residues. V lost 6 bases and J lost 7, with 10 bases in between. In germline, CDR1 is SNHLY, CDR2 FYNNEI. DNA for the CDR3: TGTGCCAGCAGCCCGGGAGAGCAGCCCCAGCATTTT. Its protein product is CASSPGEQPQHF.

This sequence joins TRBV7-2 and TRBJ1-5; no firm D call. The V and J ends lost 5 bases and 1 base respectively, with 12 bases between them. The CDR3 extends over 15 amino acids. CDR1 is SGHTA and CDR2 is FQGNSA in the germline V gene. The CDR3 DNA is TGTGCCAGCAGCCGCCGAGGATTAAGCAATCAGCCCCAGCATTTT. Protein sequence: CASSRRGLSNQPQHF.

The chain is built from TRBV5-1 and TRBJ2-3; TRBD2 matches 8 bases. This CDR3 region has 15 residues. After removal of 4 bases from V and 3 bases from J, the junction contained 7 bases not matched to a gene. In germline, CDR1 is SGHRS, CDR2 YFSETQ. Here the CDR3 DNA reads TGCGCCAGCAGCACCGGGGGGGCTGGTACAGATACGCAGTATTTT. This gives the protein CASSTGGAGTDTQYF.

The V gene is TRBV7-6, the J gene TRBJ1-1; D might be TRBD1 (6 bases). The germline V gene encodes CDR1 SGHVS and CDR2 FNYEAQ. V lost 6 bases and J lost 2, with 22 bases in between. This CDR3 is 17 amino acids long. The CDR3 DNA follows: TGTGCCAGCAGTCAGATGCTGGGGGCCGGTGGAAACACTGAAGCTTTCTTT. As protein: CASSQMLGAGGNTEAFF.

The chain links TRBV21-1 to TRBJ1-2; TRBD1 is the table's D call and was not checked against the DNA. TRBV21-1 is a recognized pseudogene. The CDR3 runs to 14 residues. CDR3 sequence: CASSVPPDSCGYTF. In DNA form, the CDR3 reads TGTGCCAGCAGCGTCCCGCCGGACAGCTGTGGCTACACCTTC.

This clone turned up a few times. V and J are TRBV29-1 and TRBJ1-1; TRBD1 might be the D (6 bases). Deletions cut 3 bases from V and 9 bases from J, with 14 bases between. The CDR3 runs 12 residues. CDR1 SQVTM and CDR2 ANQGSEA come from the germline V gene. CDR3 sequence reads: CSVEPGGSQAFF. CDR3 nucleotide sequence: TGCAGCGTTGAGCCGGGGGGCTCACAAGCTTTCTTT.

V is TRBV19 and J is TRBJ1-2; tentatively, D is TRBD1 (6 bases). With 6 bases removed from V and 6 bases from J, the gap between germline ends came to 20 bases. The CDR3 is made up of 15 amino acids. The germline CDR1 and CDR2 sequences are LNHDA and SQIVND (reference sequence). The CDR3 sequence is CASSHRVLGPHGYTF. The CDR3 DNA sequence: TGTGCCAGTAGCCACAGGGTGTTGGGTCCACATGGCTACACCTTC.

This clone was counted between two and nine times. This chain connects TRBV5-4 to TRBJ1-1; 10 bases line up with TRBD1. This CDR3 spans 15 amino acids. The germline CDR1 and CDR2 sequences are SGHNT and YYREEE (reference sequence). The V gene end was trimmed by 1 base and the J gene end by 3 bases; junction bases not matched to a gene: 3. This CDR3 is CASSLWGQGHTEAFF. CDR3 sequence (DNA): TGTGCCAGCAGCTTGTGGGGACAGGGGCACACTGAAGCTTTCTTT.

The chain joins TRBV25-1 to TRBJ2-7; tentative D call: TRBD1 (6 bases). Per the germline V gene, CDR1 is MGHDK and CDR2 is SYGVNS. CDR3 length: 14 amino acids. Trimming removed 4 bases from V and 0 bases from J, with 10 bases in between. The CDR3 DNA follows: TGTGCCAGCAGTGCGGGACACCCCTCCTACGAGCAGTACTTC. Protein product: CASSAGHPSYEQYF.

The DNA for the CDR3 is TGTGCCAGCAGGCGGAGCGGGGGGGCCGGAGATACGCAGTATTTT. It specifies CASRRSGGAGDTQYF. The chain carries TRBV2 and TRBJ2-3; 10 bases are shared with TRBD2. Looked up from germline, CDR1 is SNHLY and CDR2 is FYNNEI. The ends lost 6 bases at V and 5 bases at J; junction bases unmatched: 8. CDR3 length: 15 amino acids.

The CDR3 sequence: CAISATLGGQYF. Here the CDR3 DNA reads TGTGCCATCAGTGCGACGCTCGGGGGGCAGTATTTT. The chain combines TRBV10-3 with TRBJ2-3, with D perhaps matching TRBD2 (6 bases). Germline CDR1 reads ENHRY; CDR2 reads SYGVKD. V gave up 4 bases and J gave up 11 bases, with 13 bases separating them. This CDR3 region has 12 residues.

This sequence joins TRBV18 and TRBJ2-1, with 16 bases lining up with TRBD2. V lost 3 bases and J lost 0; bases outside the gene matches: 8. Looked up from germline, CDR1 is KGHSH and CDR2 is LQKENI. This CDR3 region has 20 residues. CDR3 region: CASSPGRGLAGGSSYNEQFF. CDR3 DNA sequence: TGTGCCAGCTCACCCGGCAGGGGACTAGCGGGAGGGAGCTCCTACAATGAGCAGTTCTTC.

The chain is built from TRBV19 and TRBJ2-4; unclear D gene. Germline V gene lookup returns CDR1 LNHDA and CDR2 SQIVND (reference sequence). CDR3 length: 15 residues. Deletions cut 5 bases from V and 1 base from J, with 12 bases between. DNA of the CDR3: TGTGCCAGTAGTTTCGACTCGTGGGCCAAAAACATTCAGTACTTC. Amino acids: CASSFDSWAKNIQYF.

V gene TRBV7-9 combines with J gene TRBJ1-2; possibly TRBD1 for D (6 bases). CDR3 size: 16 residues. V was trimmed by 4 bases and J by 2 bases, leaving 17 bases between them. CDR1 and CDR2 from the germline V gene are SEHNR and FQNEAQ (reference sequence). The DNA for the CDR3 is TGTGCCAGCAGCTCCCTCCGGGGGGCGCAGAACTATGGCTACACCTTC. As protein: CASSSLRGAQNYGYTF.

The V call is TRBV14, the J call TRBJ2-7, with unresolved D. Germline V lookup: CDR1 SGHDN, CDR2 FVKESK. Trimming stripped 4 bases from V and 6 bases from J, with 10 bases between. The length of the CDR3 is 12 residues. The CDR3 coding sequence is TGTGCCAGCAGCCCCACTCTGCGCGAGCAGTACTTC. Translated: CASSPTLREQYF.

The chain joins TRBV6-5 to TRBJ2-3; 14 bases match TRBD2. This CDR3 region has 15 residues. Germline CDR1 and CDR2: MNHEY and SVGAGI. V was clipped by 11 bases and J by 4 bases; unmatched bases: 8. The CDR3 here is CAASPTSGGADTQYF. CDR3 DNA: TGTGCCGCCTCCCCGACTAGCGGGGGGGCAGATACGCAGTATTTT.

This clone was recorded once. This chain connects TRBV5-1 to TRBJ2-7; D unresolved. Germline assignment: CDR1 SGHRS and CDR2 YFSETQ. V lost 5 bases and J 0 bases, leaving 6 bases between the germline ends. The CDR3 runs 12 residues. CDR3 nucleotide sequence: TGCGCCAGCAGGGCCTTCTCCTACGAGCAGTACTTC. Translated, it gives CASRAFSYEQYF.

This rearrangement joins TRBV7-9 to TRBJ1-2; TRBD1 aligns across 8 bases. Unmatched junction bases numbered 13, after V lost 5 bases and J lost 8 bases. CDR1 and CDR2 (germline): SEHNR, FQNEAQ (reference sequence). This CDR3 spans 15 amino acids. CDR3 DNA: TGTGCCAGCAGCCAGAGCCCCAGGGGGCTGAGCGGCTACACCTTC. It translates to CASSQSPRGLSGYTF.

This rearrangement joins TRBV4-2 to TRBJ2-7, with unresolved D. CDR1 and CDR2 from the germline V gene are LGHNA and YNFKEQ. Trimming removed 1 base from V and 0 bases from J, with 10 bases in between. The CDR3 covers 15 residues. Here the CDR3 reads CASSQAGSTSYEQYF. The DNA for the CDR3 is TGTGCCAGCAGCCAAGCTGGCAGTACCTCCTACGAGCAGTACTTC.

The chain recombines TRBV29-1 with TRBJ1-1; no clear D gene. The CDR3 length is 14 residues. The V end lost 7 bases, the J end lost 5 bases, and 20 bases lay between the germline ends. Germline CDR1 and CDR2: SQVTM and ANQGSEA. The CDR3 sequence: CSGTYDRPGTEAFF. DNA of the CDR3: TGCAGCGGTACCTACGACCGCCCCGGGACTGAAGCTTTCTTT.

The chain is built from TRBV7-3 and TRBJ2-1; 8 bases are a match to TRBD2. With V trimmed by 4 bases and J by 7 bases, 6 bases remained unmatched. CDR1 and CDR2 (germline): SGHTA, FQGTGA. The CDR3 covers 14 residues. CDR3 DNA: TGTGCCAGCAGCTCGGGACTAGGTGGGAATGAGCAGTTCTTC. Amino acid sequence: CASSSGLGGNEQFF.

CDR3 nucleotides: TGCGCCAGCAGCCCCGGGTCCTACAATGAGCAGTTCTTC. Its translation is CASSPGSYNEQFF. The V and J genes are TRBV5-1 and TRBJ2-1; D unresolved. This CDR3 contains 13 residues. V lost 4 bases and J 1 base, leaving 6 bases between the germline ends. Germline V CDR1 and CDR2: SGHRS, YFSETQ.

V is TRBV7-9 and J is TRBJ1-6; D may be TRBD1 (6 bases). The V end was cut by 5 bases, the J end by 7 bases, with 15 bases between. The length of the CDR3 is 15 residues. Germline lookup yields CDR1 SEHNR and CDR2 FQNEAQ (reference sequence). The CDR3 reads CASSPQGKGNSPLHF. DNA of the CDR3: TGTGCCAGCAGCCCCCAGGGGAAAGGGAATTCACCCCTCCACTTT.

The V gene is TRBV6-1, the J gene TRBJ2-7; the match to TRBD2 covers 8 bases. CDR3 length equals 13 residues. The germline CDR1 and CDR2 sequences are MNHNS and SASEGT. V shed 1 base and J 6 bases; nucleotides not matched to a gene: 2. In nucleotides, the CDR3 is TGTGCCAGCAGTGAAGGGCGGGGGGCCGAGCAGTACTTC. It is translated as CASSEGRGAEQYF.

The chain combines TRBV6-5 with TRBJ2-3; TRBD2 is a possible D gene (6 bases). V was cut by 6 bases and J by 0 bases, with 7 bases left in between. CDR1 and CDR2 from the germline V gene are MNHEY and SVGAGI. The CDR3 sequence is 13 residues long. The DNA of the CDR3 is TGTGCCAGCAGGGAGGGGAGCACAGATACGCAGTATTTT. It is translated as CASREGSTDTQYF.

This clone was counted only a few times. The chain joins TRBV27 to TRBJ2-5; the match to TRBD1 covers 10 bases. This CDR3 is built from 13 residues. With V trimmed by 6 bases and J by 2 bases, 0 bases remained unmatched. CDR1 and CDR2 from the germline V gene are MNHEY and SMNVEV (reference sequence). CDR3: CASRGQGQETQYF. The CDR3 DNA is TGTGCCAGCAGGGGACAGGGGCAAGAGACCCAGTACTTC.